Sequencing of this TCR beta chain was carried out in a study of blood T cell repertoires in COVID-19. Study at large: Acute and convalescent COVID-19 specimens originated in the United States, Italy and Spain. PBMCs, B-cell-depleted T cells, or T cells were the source of the cDNA or gDNA that made up the material.

CDR3 size: 13 residues. The ends lost 4 bases at V and 7 bases at J; junction bases unmatched: 7. From germline, CDR1 is MGHDK and CDR2 SYGVNS. Patients from Seattle were sampled longitudinally, starting during active infection. Here immunoSEQ multiplex PCR was the method, and the copy in TCRdb shows in-frame clones only, minus some. The sample carries roughly 260,000 clones, 75% to 95% recorded once. The sequence came from a person aged 18 to 29 with COVID-19, enrolled during active disease. The specimen was peripheral blood. This rearrangement joins TRBV25-1 to TRBJ2-7, with 7 bases lining up with TRBD1. CDR3 in DNA: TGTGCCAGCAGTGGCGACAGGGCCGGTGAGCAGTACTTC. This encodes CASSGDRAGEQYF.